This is a list of T cell receptor beta chains from one sample in a study of blood T cells in healthy people across ages. MiXCR, run by TCRdb on the 5' RACE reads, gives a single entry per CDR3 protein. The sample contains 1,800,000 or so distinct CDR3 sequences, 35% to 50% of which appear only once. The sample taken for sequencing was blood. The origin of the receptors is a human donor in good health. Each CDR3 is given with its conserved first and last residue. The order of the fields is J gene, D gene, V gene, clone size, CDR3 DNA, CDR3 protein. The D gene is left open where the match is weak. A row's size may be missing; if present it is once, few, many or a size class.

j_gene: TRBJ2-1
d_gene: .
v_gene: TRBV7-6
abundance: few
CDR3nt: TGTGCCAGCACCCCAGGGTGGAGCGGCCCTTCCTACAATGAGCAGTTCTTC
CDR3aa: CASTPGWSGPSYNEQFF

j_gene: TRBJ1-2
d_gene: .
v_gene: TRBV20-1
abundance: .
CDR3nt: TGCAGTGCTTCTCCGGACCGCTATGGCTACACCTTC
CDR3aa: CSASPDRYGYTF

j_gene: TRBJ1-4
d_gene: .
v_gene: TRBV7-9
abundance: .
CDR3nt: TGTGCCAGCAGCTTAGCGGGGGGACCGCCTAATGAAAAACTGTTTTTT
CDR3aa: CASSLAGGPPNEKLFF

j_gene: TRBJ1-1
d_gene: .
v_gene: TRBV5-1
abundance: few
CDR3nt: TGCGCCAGCAGCTTGGTTGGTCGCGGGTCCACTGAAGCTTTCTTT
CDR3aa: CASSLVGRGSTEAFF

j_gene: TRBJ1-1
d_gene: .
v_gene: TRBV5-1
abundance: .
CDR3nt: TGCGCCAGCAGACTCAGGGGAGTGAACACTGAAGCTTTCTTT
CDR3aa: CASRLRGVNTEAFF

j_gene: TRBJ1-4
d_gene: .
v_gene: TRBV7-6
abundance: few
CDR3nt: TGTGCCAGCAGGGTACAGCCCCTGCTTAATGAAAAACTGTTTTTT
CDR3aa: CASRVQPLLNEKLFF

j_gene: TRBJ1-2
d_gene: .
v_gene: TRBV29-1
abundance: .
CDR3nt: TGCAGCGTTGAAAGGTGGGATTTTAACTATGGCTACACCTTC
CDR3aa: CSVERWDFNYGYTF

j_gene: TRBJ2-7
d_gene: .
v_gene: TRBV12-3/TRBV12-4
abundance: .
CDR3nt: TGTGCCAGCAGTTTAAGTGCGGGGAGACACTACGAGCAGTACTTC
CDR3aa: CASSLSAGRHYEQYF

j_gene: TRBJ2-1
d_gene: .
v_gene: TRBV10-3
abundance: .
CDR3nt: TGTGCCACCCATTCGGGGGCTTTTGAAGCTTTCTTC
CDR3aa: CATHSGAFEAFF

j_gene: TRBJ1-1
d_gene: .
v_gene: TRBV6-2/TRBV6-3
abundance: few
CDR3nt: TGTGCCAGCAGTACTGTCGGAAACACTGAAGCTTTCTTT
CDR3aa: CASSTVGNTEAFF